The 26 T cell receptor beta chains presented below share a single source sample, sequenced in a study of T cell changes during pregnancy in multiple sclerosis. This table comes from immunoSEQ multiplex PCR, and its TCRdb copy is limited to in-frame clones, with some not included. Among about 46,000 clones listed, around 93% were seen once. The sequences come from CD8+ T cells from peripheral blood mononuclear cells, collected after pregnancy. The origin of the receptors is a female donor with multiple sclerosis, enrolled in a pregnancy study.

The chain couples TRBV7-9 to TRBJ2-7; 10 bases fit TRBD1. The CDR3 length is 14 residues. Germline V gene sequence: CDR1 SEHNR, CDR2 FQNEAQ (reference sequence). J gave up 3 bases and V 4 bases, and 3 bases lay outside the gene matches. DNA for the CDR3: TGTGCCAGCAGCTCCCGGGACAGGGGCTACGAGCAGTACTTC. Its translation is CASSSRDRGYEQYF.

V is TRBV5-1 and J is TRBJ1-1; no reliable D call. Germline CDR1 SGHRS, CDR2 YFSETQ. Trimming removed 0 bases at V and 0 bases at J, with 9 bases between. The CDR3 consists of 15 residues. CDR3 protein: CASSLVDTLNTEAFF. In DNA form, the CDR3 reads TGCGCCAGCAGCTTGGTCGACACCCTGAACACTGAAGCTTTCTTT.

The J gene is TRBJ1-1, the V gene TRBV6-5; D remains ambiguous. V dropped 2 bases and J dropped 1 base, with 8 bases sitting between them. The V gene's germline CDR1 is MNHEY and CDR2 SVGAGI. The CDR3 has 14 amino acids. As DNA, the CDR3 is TGTGCCAGCAGTTACAATGGAGGGAACACTGAAGCTTTCTTT. Encoded protein: CASSYNGGNTEAFF.

The V gene is TRBV19, the J gene TRBJ2-7; D perhaps matches TRBD2 (6 bases). The CDR3 covers 14 residues. V was trimmed by 5 bases and J by 5 bases, leaving 16 bases between them. CDR1 is LNHDA and CDR2 is SQIVND in the germline V gene (reference sequence). CDR3 nucleotide sequence: TGTGCCAGTAGTTCCTCAGGGAGGTCCCACGAGCAGTACTTC. Translation gives CASSSSGRSHEQYF.

V usage is TRBV11-2 and J usage is TRBJ2-7; D uncertain. The CDR3 totals 15 residues. The V and J ends lost 2 bases and 6 bases respectively, with 17 bases between them. From germline, CDR1 is SGHAT and CDR2 FQNNGV. The CDR3 DNA follows: TGTGCCAGCAGCTTATTATTTAGGAGTCGCGGCGAGCAGTACTTC. The encoded protein is CASSLLFRSRGEQYF.

The chain links TRBV5-8 to TRBJ2-1; weak D call: TRBD2 (5 bases). The CDR3 is 16 residues long. The germline V gene encodes CDR1 SGHTS and CDR2 YDEGEE. V was shortened by 1 base and J by 9 bases, with 20 bases between the two germline ends. In DNA, the CDR3 is TGTGCCAGCAGCTTGTATCGGAGGACCCGAGGTAGTGAGCAGTTCTTC. Residues: CASSLYRRTRGSEQFF.

This rearrangement joins TRBV10-3 to TRBJ1-4; a possible D gene is TRBD1 (5 bases). CDR1 ENHRY and CDR2 SYGVKD come from the germline V gene. Trimming stripped 0 bases from V and 6 bases from J, with 20 bases between. This CDR3 contains 18 residues. The CDR3 sequence: CAISESAREDPLDEKLFF. DNA for the CDR3: TGTGCCATCAGTGAGTCGGCCAGGGAAGACCCCCTGGATGAAAAACTGTTTTTT.

The chain has TRBV7-3 and TRBJ2-2; D is unclear. The V gene's germline CDR1 is SGHTA and CDR2 FQGTGA. Deletions cut 2 bases from V and 2 bases from J, with 6 bases between. The CDR3 spans 14 residues. In DNA, the CDR3 is TGTGCCAGCAGCTTAGCGTCCAACACCGGGGAGCTGTTTTTT. Amino acid sequence: CASSLASNTGELFF. Variable domain in full (rest from reference TRBV7-3 and TRBJ2-2): GAGVSQTPSNKVTEKGKYVELRCDPISGHTALYWYRQSLGQGPEFLIYFQGTGAADDSGLPNDRFFAVRPEGSVSTLKIQRTERGDSAVYLCASSLASNTGELFFGEGSRLTVL.

CDR3 sequence reads: CASRSQGYTYEQYF. CDR3 sequence (DNA): TGTGCCAGCAGGTCTCAGGGTTATACGTACGAGCAGTACTTC. The chain has TRBV28 and TRBJ2-7; TRBD1 is a possible D gene (5 bases). The CDR3 spans 14 residues. Deletions cut 6 bases from V and 4 bases from J, with 16 bases between. Germline V gene data show CDR1 as MDHEN and CDR2 as SYDVKM.

The gene calls are TRBV2 and TRBJ1-3; D is perhaps TRBD1 (5 bases). CDR1 and CDR2 from the germline V gene are SNHLY and FYNNEI. CDR3 length: 17 amino acids. V gave up 2 bases and J gave up 0 bases, with 14 bases separating them. CDR3 in amino acids: CASSEFDRQDSGNTIYF. DNA for the CDR3: TGTGCCAGCAGTGAATTTGACAGACAAGACTCTGGAAACACCATATATTTT.

V and J are TRBV25-1 and TRBJ2-1; D is ambiguous. Trimming stripped 6 bases from V and 7 bases from J, with 13 bases between. Germline values: CDR1 MGHDK, CDR2 SYGVNS. The CDR3 loop spans 13 amino acids. The chain's CDR3 is CASSLGAPNEQFF. The CDR3 DNA follows: TGTGCCAGCAGCCTGGGCGCCCCGAATGAGCAGTTCTTC.

This clone was picked up one time. The V gene is TRBV27, the J gene TRBJ2-5; 10 nucleotides line up with TRBD2. V shed 2 bases and J 5 bases; nucleotides not matched to a gene: 2. CDR1 and CDR2 (germline): MNHEY, SMNVEV (reference sequence). The CDR3 runs 14 residues. CDR3 nucleotides: TGTGCCAGCAGTTTAGGAGCGGGGGGGGAGACCCAGTACTTC. This gives the protein CASSLGAGGETQYF.

This chain joins TRBV29-1 and TRBJ2-3; weak D call: TRBD1 (6 bases). V was clipped by 2 bases and J by 6 bases, with 24 bases between them. This CDR3 comprises 17 residues. The germline V gene encodes CDR1 SQVTM and CDR2 ANQGSEA. The CDR3: CSVEIAGDVRTADTQYF. The CDR3 DNA sequence: TGCAGCGTTGAAATTGCAGGGGATGTTCGGACAGCGGATACGCAGTATTTT.

The chain has TRBV27 and TRBJ2-1; D is uncertain. Germline V gene data show CDR1 as MNHEY and CDR2 as SMNVEV (reference sequence). V was shortened by 6 bases and J by 0 bases, with 15 bases between the two germline ends. This CDR3 has 16 amino acids. The CDR3 DNA reads TGTGCCAGCAGCCCCGACACATCGAGCTCCTACAATGAGCAGTTCTTC. Amino acids: CASSPDTSSSYNEQFF.

This sequence joins TRBV7-9 and TRBJ2-1, with 8 bases matching TRBD2. Germline V gene lookup returns CDR1 SEHNR and CDR2 FQNEAQ (reference sequence). CDR3 size: 16 residues. V was pared by 3 bases and J by 4 bases, with 8 bases of the junction left unmatched. CDR3 nucleotide sequence: TGTGCCAGCAGCTTCTATAGCGGGGATTTATACAATGAGCAGTTCTTC. Residues: CASSFYSGDLYNEQFF.

The chain employs TRBV10-3 and TRBJ2-1; 8 bases are shared with TRBD2. The CDR3 is 18 amino acids. The germline CDR1 and CDR2 sequences are ENHRY and SYGVKD. V dropped 7 bases and J dropped 4; count of bases not matched to a gene: 18. This chain's CDR3 is CAITQGVFSGRLYNEQFF. The CDR3 DNA reads as TGTGCCATCACCCAGGGCGTATTCAGCGGGAGACTGTACAATGAGCAGTTCTTC.

The J gene is TRBJ2-2, the V gene TRBV29-1; TRBD1 might be the D (5 bases). The V gene's germline CDR1 is SQVTM and CDR2 ANQGSEA. The ends were cut back, 8 bases at V and 5 bases at J, with 15 bases in the middle. This CDR3 comprises 13 residues. CDR3: CSFTGESTGELFF. The CDR3 region has the DNA TGCAGCTTTACAGGAGAATCTACCGGGGAGCTGTTTTTT.

The chain recombines TRBV5-4 with TRBJ2-1; D is unresolved. From germline, CDR1 is SGHNT and CDR2 YYREEE (reference sequence). The CDR3 totals 12 residues. V was cut by 3 bases and J by 5 bases, with 6 bases left in between. The DNA of the CDR3 is TGTGCCAGCAGCTACCAGGACAATGAGCAGTTCTTC. Encoded protein: CASSYQDNEQFF.

The chain uses TRBV4-1 and TRBJ1-5, with 7 bases fitting TRBD1. The CDR3 loop spans 16 amino acids. CDR1 is MGHRA and CDR2 is YSYEKL in the germline V gene. The V segment lost 0 bases and the J segment 5 bases; nucleotides outside the gene matches: 7. The CDR3 DNA is TGCGCCAGCAGCCAAGATATGGAGGGGGCGCATCAGCCCCAGCATTTT. Protein product: CASSQDMEGAHQPQHF.

The rearrangement uses TRBV13 and TRBJ2-3; 8 bases match TRBD1. This CDR3 has 15 amino acids. Unmatched junction bases numbered 4, after V lost 4 bases and J lost 1 base. From germline, CDR1 is PRHDT and CDR2 FYEKMQ (reference sequence). CDR3 residues: CASSYVGQGTDTQYF. For the CDR3, the DNA is TGTGCCAGCAGCTATGTGGGACAGGGCACAGATACGCAGTATTTT.

This chain links TRBV19 with TRBJ1-2; 11 bases fit TRBD1. Trimming removed 5 bases from V and 8 bases from J; junction bases left unmatched: 10. This CDR3 region has 15 residues. Germline CDR1 reads LNHDA; CDR2 reads SQIVND (reference sequence). The chain's CDR3 is CASSDSPGQGGGYTF. In DNA form, the CDR3 reads TGTGCCAGTAGTGACTCCCCGGGACAGGGGGGCGGCTACACCTTC.

The chain's CDR3 is CASSLGHDDNTGELFF. The DNA for the CDR3 is TGTGCCAGCAGCCTGGGACACGATGACAACACCGGGGAGCTGTTTTTT. The V call is TRBV9, the J call TRBJ2-2; weak D call: TRBD1 (6 bases). This CDR3 spans 16 amino acids. In germline, CDR1 is SGDLS, CDR2 YYNGEE. Trimming stripped 4 bases from V and 2 bases from J, with 15 bases between.

This rearrangement joins TRBV19 to TRBJ1-4; D is uncertain. Trimming removed 7 bases from V and 8 bases from J, with 17 bases in between. Germline CDR1 reads LNHDA; CDR2 reads SQIVND (reference sequence). The CDR3 extends over 14 amino acids. In nucleotides, the CDR3 is TGTGCCAGTATCTCCAGACGGGTTGGAGAAAAACTGTTTTTT. Translating gives CASISRRVGEKLFF.

The chain recombines TRBV7-8 with TRBJ2-7; possibly TRBD1 for D (6 bases). This CDR3 has 13 amino acids. The V gene's germline CDR1 is SGHVS and CDR2 FQNEAQ. Trimming cost V 5 bases and J 6 bases, with 14 bases left between them. CDR3 in DNA: TGTGCCAGCAGCCTAAAAACAGGGAGCGAGCAGTACTTC. Its translation is CASSLKTGSEQYF. The variable domain in full, with the rest retrieved from reference TRBV7-8 and TRBJ2-7, is GAGVSQSPRYKVAKRGQDVALRCDPISGHVSLFWYQQALGQGPEFLTYFQNEAQLDKSGLPSDRFFAERPEGSVSTLKIQRTQQEDSAVYLCASSLKTGSEQYFGPGTRLTVT.

Concerning this clone itself: Different DNA sequences within this sample yield the same CDR3. This sequence joins TRBV29-1 and TRBJ2-5; TRBD2 might be the D (6 bases). The CDR3 runs 12 residues. V lost 3 bases, J lost 2 bases, and 7 bases lay in between. Germline assignment: CDR1 SQVTM and CDR2 ANQGSEA. The CDR3 bases are TGCAGCGTTGAGGGGACTCAAGAGACCCAGTACTTC. Amino acids: CSVEGTQETQYF.

This rearrangement joins TRBV5-1 to TRBJ2-1, with 12 bases identical to TRBD2. The J segment lost 4 bases and the V segment lost 5 bases, leaving 13 bases of the junction unmatched. The germline CDR1 and CDR2 sequences are SGHRS and YFSETQ. The CDR3 is 18 residues long. The CDR3 here is CASSSPWGGTSGYNEQFF. The CDR3 DNA reads as TGCGCCAGCAGTTCTCCCTGGGGTGGGACTAGCGGGTACAATGAGCAGTTCTTC.